This T cell receptor (beta chain) was captured in a study of CD8 T cells in ankylosing spondylitis. General observations from the study: There were earlier reports of some motif variants in reactive arthritis synovial fluid and blood. Disease-linked clones proved CD8+ and comparatively uncommon in peripheral blood. Reports say disease-linked clones showed up significantly more in matched ankylosing spondylitis synovial fluid.

Via MiXCR, TCRdb re-called the 5' RACE reads, giving one row per CDR3 protein. In the table there are more than 150,000 distinct CDR3 sequences, 10% to 15% of which are singletons. For this clonotype: What it recognizes is unknown.

CDR3 length: 14 amino acids. The germline V gene has CDR1 SGHVS and CDR2 FQNEAQ. V lost 2 bases and J 5 bases, leaving 12 bases between the germline ends. This chain uses TRBV7-8 with TRBJ1-2; no firm D call. Sequencing was done on a sample of blood, either unsorted or a sorted T cell fraction (not recorded which). This sequence originates from a female donor with ankylosing spondylitis or in good health (not recorded which). CDR3 nucleotide sequence: TGTGCCAGCAGCTTATCGGGAGACCCGTATGGCTACACCTTC. Translated, it gives CASSLSGDPYGYTF.